Sequencing of this T cell receptor (beta chain) was carried out in a study of T cell repertoires in cytomegalovirus infection. Study context: Selection of CMV epitopes for the study included recently identified HLA-C-restricted and well-studied HLA-B-restricted ones. In public TCR beta signatures, there were indications of both CMV infection and matching HLA type. The study, taken as a whole, reports: Totalled public TCR beta family frequency picked out people who carried CMV plus the relevant HLA. HLA-C-restricted, CMV-specific TCR beta clonotypes were dominant ex vivo.

Each CDR3 protein gets one entry after TCRdb re-called the reads with MiXCR. The sample holds a few hundred thousand distinct CDR3 sequences; roughly 42% are singletons and the top ten take around 50%. Details on this clonotype: The target antigen is unknown.

Trimming removed 4 bases from V and 0 bases from J, with 9 bases in between. Germline CDR1 reads ENHRY; CDR2 reads SYGVKD. The CDR3 covers 14 residues. This TCR derives from a human donor in good health (CMV status not recorded). Some clones in this sample may be carry-over from other donors' samples. The rearrangement uses TRBV10-3 and TRBJ1-1, with D possibly being TRBD1 (6 bases). Specimen: cultured PBMCs, collected from culture after CMV antigen stimulation. CDR3 bases: TGTGCCATCAGTGCCCAGGGGATGAACACTGAAGCTTTCTTT. Translated: CAISAQGMNTEAFF.